The 23 T cell receptor beta chains presented below share a single source sample, sequenced in a study of long-term antiretroviral therapy in people with HIV. Survey-level resolution applied to immunoSEQ assay v3.0. Data came from immunoSEQ multiplex PCR; TCRdb stores just in-frame clones and leaves some out. The sample consists of roughly 37,000 clones, roughly 80% of them appearing once. The specimen was unsorted PBMCs, collected 3.4 years after starting antiretroviral therapy. These TCRs come from a man under 40 with HIV.

This clone occurred a few times. The chain combines TRBV19 with TRBJ2-7; D is undetermined. Trimming removed 7 bases at V and 1 base at J, with 14 bases between. There are 14 residues in the CDR3. Germline CDR1 reads LNHDA; CDR2 reads SQIVND (reference sequence). The CDR3 here is CASMSTGVSYEQYF. In nucleotides, the CDR3 is TGTGCCAGTATGTCTACTGGGGTATCCTACGAGCAGTACTTC.

The chain has TRBV5-1 and TRBJ1-5; D is unclear. This CDR3 contains 13 residues. Per the germline V gene, CDR1 is SGHRS and CDR2 is YFSETQ. V was shortened by 4 bases and J by 5 bases, with 10 bases between the two germline ends. CDR3 in amino acids: CASSRGRDQPQHF. CDR3 nucleotide sequence: TGCGCCAGCAGCCGAGGCCGGGATCAGCCCCAGCATTTT.

This clone was detected once. V is TRBV27 and J is TRBJ2-3; D is ambiguous. In germline, CDR1 is MNHEY, CDR2 SMNVEV (reference sequence). Deletions cut 3 bases from V and 0 bases from J, with 10 bases between. The CDR3 is made up of 15 amino acids. The DNA for the CDR3 is TGTGCCAGCAGTTTGTCCCGGATTAGCACAGATACGCAGTATTTT. Its protein is CASSLSRISTDTQYF.

J is TRBJ1-4 and V is TRBV27, with 7 positions matching TRBD1. The CDR3 loop spans 17 amino acids. V shed 0 bases, J shed 6 bases, and the junction held 10 bases outside the gene matches. Germline V lookup: CDR1 MNHEY, CDR2 SMNVEV (reference sequence). DNA for the CDR3: TGTGCCAGCAGTTTATCGGCAGGGACAGCGATATATGAAAAACTGTTTTTT. Protein sequence: CASSLSAGTAIYEKLFF.

In its sample, this clone was seen a few times. The chain combines TRBV13 with TRBJ2-4; D uncertain. The germline gives CDR1 PRHDT, CDR2 FYEKMQ (reference sequence). CDR3 length equals 14 residues. The V end lost 6 bases, the J end lost 2 bases, and 11 bases lay between the germline ends. The CDR3 is CASRQTASKNIQYF. The DNA for the CDR3 is TGTGCCAGCAGACAAACAGCATCCAAAAACATTCAGTACTTC.

The V and J genes are TRBV27 and TRBJ2-2; no clear D gene. The V end lost 1 base, the J end lost 4 bases, and 13 bases lay between the germline ends. CDR1 and CDR2 (germline): MNHEY, SMNVEV (reference sequence). The CDR3 has 16 residues. CDR3 nucleotides: TGTGCCAGCAGTTTATACGGAAGCTTCTTCACCGGGGAGCTGTTTTTT. This encodes CASSLYGSFFTGELFF.

The chain recombines TRBV27 with TRBJ2-2, with no clear D. There are 16 residues in the CDR3. Trimming removed 3 bases from V and 6 bases from J, with 17 bases in between. Germline V lookup: CDR1 MNHEY, CDR2 SMNVEV (reference sequence). CDR3 region: CASSLTGSEVPGELFF. The CDR3 DNA follows: TGTGCCAGCAGTTTGACCGGGTCCGAGGTCCCCGGGGAGCTGTTTTTT.

The CDR3 DNA sequence: TGTGCCAGCTCCCCCGGGACAGGGGTCTACGAGCAGTACTTC. Protein: CASSPGTGVYEQYF. This chain uses TRBV18 with TRBJ2-7, with 10 positions matching TRBD1. V was pared by 6 bases and J by 3 bases, with 5 bases of the junction left unmatched. CDR1 is KGHSH and CDR2 is LQKENI in the germline V gene. The CDR3 runs to 14 residues.

J is TRBJ1-2 and V is TRBV19; tentative D call: TRBD1 (5 bases). From germline, CDR1 is LNHDA and CDR2 SQIVND (reference sequence). This CDR3 spans 13 amino acids. The V and J ends lost 6 bases and 2 bases respectively, with 10 bases between them. CDR3 protein: CASSSGTNYGYTF. In nucleotides, the CDR3 is TGTGCCAGTAGCTCTGGGACCAACTATGGCTACACCTTC.

This clone is medium-sized (0.01 to 0.1%) by share. The chain couples TRBV19 to TRBJ2-1, with TRBD2 matching 8 bases. The V segment lost 1 base and the J segment 2 bases; nucleotides outside the gene matches: 1. In germline, CDR1 is LNHDA, CDR2 SQIVND (reference sequence). The CDR3 runs to 15 residues. CDR3 loop: CASSIVSGAYNEQFF. DNA of the CDR3: TGTGCCAGTAGTATAGTTAGCGGGGCCTACAATGAGCAGTTCTTC.

In its sample, this clone was seen once. The chain joins TRBV5-1 to TRBJ1-1, with a tentative D call TRBD1 (6 bases). The germline CDR1 and CDR2 sequences are SGHRS and YFSETQ. CDR3 length equals 14 residues. V was trimmed by 3 bases and J by 6 bases, leaving 15 bases between them. The CDR3 DNA follows: TGCGCCAGCAGCTCGTCCCTACAGGGCGCTGAAGCTTTCTTT. Translated: CASSSSLQGAEAFF.

This rearrangement joins TRBV5-5 to TRBJ2-2; TRBD2 matches 10 bases. V was clipped by 5 bases and J by 7 bases; unmatched bases: 8. The germline CDR1 and CDR2 sequences are SGHKS and YYEKEE (reference sequence). The CDR3 is 15 amino acids. CDR3 sequence reads: CASSLTSGNGGELFF. CDR3 DNA: TGTGCCAGCAGTTTAACTAGCGGGAACGGCGGGGAGCTGTTTTTT.

This sequence joins TRBV28 and TRBJ2-7; unclear D gene. V was shortened by 4 bases and J by 1 base, with 8 bases between the two germline ends. CDR3 size: 13 residues. From germline, CDR1 is MDHEN and CDR2 SYDVKM. In nucleotides, the CDR3 is TGTGCCAGCAGTTCCGGAAATTCCTACGAGCAGTACTTC. Translated, it gives CASSSGNSYEQYF.

The chain links TRBV6-1 to TRBJ1-2; D is possibly TRBD1 (6 bases). This CDR3 is built from 14 residues. CDR1 is MNHNS and CDR2 is SASEGT in the germline V gene. Deletions cut 0 bases from V and 9 bases from J, with 14 bases between. CDR3 nucleotide sequence: TGTGCCAGCAGTGAAGCTAGCAGGGGATCTCGCTACACCTTC. It codes for CASSEASRGSRYTF.

This chain uses TRBV5-6 with TRBJ2-7; the D gene is possibly TRBD2 (5 bases). Deletions cut 3 bases from V and 3 bases from J, with 10 bases between. Germline V CDR1 and CDR2: SGHDT, YYEEEE. The CDR3 is 13 residues long. The CDR3 DNA sequence: TGTGCCAGCAGCTGGGGTGGAGGCTACGAGCAGTACTTC. Translating gives CASSWGGGYEQYF.

The V call is TRBV30, the J call TRBJ1-4; unclear D gene. CDR1 GTSNPN and CDR2 SVGIG come from the germline V gene (reference sequence). This CDR3 is 12 amino acids long. The V end lost 6 bases, the J end lost 8 bases, and 13 bases lay between the germline ends. CDR3 in DNA: TGTGCCTGTGCCGGGGTAAGCGAAAAACTGTTTTTT. Translating gives CACAGVSEKLFF.

The CDR3 sequence is CSVGGTLEQYF. CDR3 nucleotide sequence: TGCAGCGTTGGAGGGACCTTAGAGCAGTACTTC. The rearrangement uses TRBV29-1 and TRBJ2-7; the D call may be TRBD1 or TRBD2 (5 bases each). Germline CDR1 reads SQVTM; CDR2 reads ANQGSEA. The CDR3 is made up of 11 amino acids. V lost 4 bases and J lost 7, with 11 bases in between.

The CDR3 bases are TGTGCCAGCAGCTTAGGGGGCGCAGGCTATGGCTACACCTTC. Protein product: CASSLGGAGYGYTF. The rearrangement uses TRBV11-2 and TRBJ1-2; the D gene is possibly TRBD1 (5 bases). The CDR3 has 14 residues. With 1 base removed from V and 4 bases from J, the gap between germline ends came to 10 bases. Germline V gene data show CDR1 as SGHAT and CDR2 as FQNNGV.

This clone has more than one count but fewer than ten. The chain has TRBV9 and TRBJ2-3; 12 nucleotides align to TRBD2. Unmatched junction bases numbered 4, after V lost 2 bases and J lost 6 bases. The CDR3 is made up of 15 amino acids. From germline, CDR1 is SGDLS and CDR2 YYNGEE. The CDR3 DNA reads as TGTGCCAGCAGCGTGACTAGCGGGAGTCCGGATACGCAGTATTTT. Translating it yields CASSVTSGSPDTQYF.

This chain connects TRBV14 to TRBJ1-1; the D gene is possibly TRBD1 (5 bases). The CDR3 is 15 residues long. With 4 bases removed from V and 2 bases from J, the gap between germline ends came to 14 bases. Per the germline V gene, CDR1 is SGHDN and CDR2 is FVKESK. CDR3 bases: TGTGCCAGCAGCCTTCCTGGAGGGGCAAACACTGAAGCTTTCTTT. Translating it yields CASSLPGGANTEAFF.

J is TRBJ2-1 and V is TRBV2; D is tentatively TRBD1 or TRBD2 (5 bases each). Germline V lookup: CDR1 SNHLY, CDR2 FYNNEI. CDR3 length: 13 amino acids. Trimming took off 2 bases at V and 7 bases at J, with 9 bases between the two ends. CDR3 region: CASSEIGGNEQFF. The CDR3 nucleotides read TGTGCCAGCAGTGAAATTGGGGGTAATGAGCAGTTCTTC.

V and J are TRBV2 and TRBJ2-7; 7 bases line up with TRBD1. Germline V gene data show CDR1 as SNHLY and CDR2 as FYNNEI. This CDR3 has 15 amino acids. The trim removed 8 bases at V and 7 bases at J, leaving 17 bases unmatched. Here the CDR3 reads CASVGPTGSFGEQYF. CDR3 sequence (DNA): TGTGCCAGCGTTGGACCGACAGGGAGCTTTGGGGAGCAGTACTTC.

The rearrangement joins TRBV6-1 to TRBJ2-4; D gene uncertain. The CDR3 has 15 residues. With 4 bases removed from V and 0 bases from J, the gap between germline ends came to 10 bases. Germline CDR1 is MNHNS and CDR2 is SASEGT. CDR3 DNA sequence: TGTGCCAGCAGTGGCCTTGAACTAGCCAAAAACATTCAGTACTTC. Translation: CASSGLELAKNIQYF.